Sequencing of this T cell receptor (beta chain) was carried out in a study of graft-versus-host responses after intestinal transplantation. Study context: All of the recipients had induction that used anti-thymocyte globulin, then tacrolimus and steroids for two to three years.

Remarks on this clone: Its matching antigen is unknown.

The data were produced by immunoSEQ multiplex PCR, yet TCRdb's version contains in-frame clones alone and is incomplete. The table lists about 99,000 clones, 93% of them singletons. General observations from the study: Allograft clonal ratios (graft-versus-host to host-versus-graft) were high in patients who had graft-donor T cell macrochimerism.

This clonotype originated in a human donor who received an intestinal transplant. Source: unstimulated CD8+ T cells sorted from spleen or lymph node cells, taken before intestinal transplant.

The CDR3, as DNA: TGCGCCAGCAGCCCCCGCGTGGGAGGCCAAGAGACCCAGTACTTC. Translation: CASSPRVGGQETQYF. The rearrangement links TRBV4-1 to TRBJ2-5, with D tentatively TRBD2 (6 bases). The CDR3 is made up of 15 amino acids. CDR1 and CDR2 from the germline V gene are MGHRA and YSYEKL. Trimming removed 4 bases from V and 1 base from J, with 13 bases in between.